This TCR beta chain was sequenced during a study of blood T cell repertoires in COVID-19. Study as a whole: In each case, the material was cDNA or gDNA derived from T cells, B-cell-depleted T cells, or PBMCs.

As processed by the authors: Reference gene primer amplification gave nucleated cell count estimates. TCRdb's copy holds only in-frame clones and misses some; the assay was immunoSEQ multiplex PCR. The V and J calls and the clone size are those of that table, but D and trimming were determined from the DNA. The table shows around 270,000 clones, with roughly nine tenths occurring only once. There are 14 residues in the CDR3. Germline CDR1 is MNHEY and CDR2 is SMNVEV (reference sequence). Trimming pared 5 bases from V and 5 bases from J, leaving 16 bases between. The sequence derives from a man aged 40-49 years who had recovered from COVID-19. The sequencing sample was made of peripheral blood. The V gene is TRBV27, the J gene TRBJ2-7; the D gene is possibly TRBD1 (6 bases). CDR3 DNA: TGTGCCAGCAGTCTACGGACAGTTCCTCACGAGCAGTACTTC. It is translated as CASSLRTVPHEQYF.